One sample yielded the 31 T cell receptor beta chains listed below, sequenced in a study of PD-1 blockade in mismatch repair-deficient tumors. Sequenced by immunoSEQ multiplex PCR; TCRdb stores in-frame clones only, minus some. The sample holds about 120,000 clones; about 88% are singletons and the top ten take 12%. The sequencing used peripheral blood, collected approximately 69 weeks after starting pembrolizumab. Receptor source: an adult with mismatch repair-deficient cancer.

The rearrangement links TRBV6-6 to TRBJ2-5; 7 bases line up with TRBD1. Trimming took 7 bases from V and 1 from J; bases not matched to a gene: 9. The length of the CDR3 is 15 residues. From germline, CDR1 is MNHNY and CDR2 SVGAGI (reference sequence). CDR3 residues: CASTPTGPSQETQYF. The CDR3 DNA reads TGTGCCAGCACCCCGACAGGGCCGAGCCAAGAGACCCAGTACTTC.

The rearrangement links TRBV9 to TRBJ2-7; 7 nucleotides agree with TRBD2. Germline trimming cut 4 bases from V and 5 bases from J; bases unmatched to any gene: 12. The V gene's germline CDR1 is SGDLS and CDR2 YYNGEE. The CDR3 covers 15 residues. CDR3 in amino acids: CASSFRGGNEDEQYF. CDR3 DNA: TGTGCCAGCAGCTTTAGGGGAGGGAATGAGGACGAGCAGTACTTC.

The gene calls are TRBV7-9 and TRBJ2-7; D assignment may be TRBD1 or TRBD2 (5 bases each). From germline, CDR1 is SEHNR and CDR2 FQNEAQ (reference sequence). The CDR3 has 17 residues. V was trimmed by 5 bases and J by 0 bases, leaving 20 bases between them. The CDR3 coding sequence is TGTGCCAGCAGCGGCCAAAACCGGGACCGGAGCTCCTACGAGCAGTACTTC. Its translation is CASSGQNRDRSSYEQYF.

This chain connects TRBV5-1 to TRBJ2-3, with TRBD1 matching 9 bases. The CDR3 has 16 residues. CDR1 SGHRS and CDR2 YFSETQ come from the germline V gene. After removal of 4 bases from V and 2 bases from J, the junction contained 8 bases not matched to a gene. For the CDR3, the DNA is TGCGCCAGCAGCGGAGGACAGGGGATGTACACAGATACGCAGTATTTT. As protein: CASSGGQGMYTDTQYF.

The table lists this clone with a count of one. The CDR3 region is CASSLTSASGANVLTF. DNA for the CDR3: TGTGCCAGCAGCCTTACTAGCGCTTCTGGGGCCAACGTCCTGACTTTC. The chain has TRBV11-1 and TRBJ2-6; 7 bases agree with TRBD2. This CDR3 has 16 residues. Germline-derived CDR1 and CDR2 are SGHAT and FQDESV (reference sequence). The V segment lost 5 bases and the J segment 1 base; nucleotides outside the gene matches: 5.

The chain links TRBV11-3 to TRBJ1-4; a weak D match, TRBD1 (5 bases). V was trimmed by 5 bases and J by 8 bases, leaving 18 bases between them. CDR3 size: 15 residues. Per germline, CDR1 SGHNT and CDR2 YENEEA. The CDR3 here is CASSRRQGQDEKLFF. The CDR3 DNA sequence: TGTGCCAGCAGCCGTCGTCAGGGTCAGGACGAAAAACTGTTTTTT. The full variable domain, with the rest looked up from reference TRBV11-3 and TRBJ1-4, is EAGVVQSPRYKIIEKKQPVAFWCNPISGHNTLYWYLQNLGQGPELLIRYENEEAVDDSQLPKDRFSAERLKGVDSTLKIQPAELGDSAVYLCASSRRQGQDEKLFFGSGTQLSVL.

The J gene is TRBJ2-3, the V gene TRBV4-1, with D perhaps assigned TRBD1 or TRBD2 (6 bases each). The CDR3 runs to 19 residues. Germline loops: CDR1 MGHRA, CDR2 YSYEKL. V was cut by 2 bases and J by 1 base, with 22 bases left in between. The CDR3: CASSQRGDVLFLGTDTQYF. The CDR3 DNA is TGCGCCAGCAGCCAAAGGGGGGACGTCCTATTTCTCGGCACAGATACGCAGTATTTT.

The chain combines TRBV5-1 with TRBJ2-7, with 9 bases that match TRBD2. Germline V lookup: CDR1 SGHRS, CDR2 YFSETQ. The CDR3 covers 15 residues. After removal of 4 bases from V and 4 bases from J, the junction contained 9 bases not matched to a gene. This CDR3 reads CASSPYGTSSYEQYF. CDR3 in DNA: TGCGCCAGCAGCCCATATGGGACTAGCTCGTACGAGCAGTACTTC.

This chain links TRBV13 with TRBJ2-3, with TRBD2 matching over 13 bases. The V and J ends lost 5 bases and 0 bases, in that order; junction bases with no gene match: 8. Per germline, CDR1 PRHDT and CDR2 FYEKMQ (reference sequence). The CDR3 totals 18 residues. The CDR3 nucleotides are TGTGCCAGCAGCGCAGGGACTAGCGGGGTATCTAGCACAGATACGCAGTATTTT. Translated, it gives CASSAGTSGVSSTDTQYF.

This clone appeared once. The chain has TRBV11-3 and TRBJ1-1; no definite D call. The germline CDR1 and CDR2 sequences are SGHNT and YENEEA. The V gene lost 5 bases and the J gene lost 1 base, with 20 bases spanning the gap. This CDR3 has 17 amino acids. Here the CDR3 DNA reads TGTGCCAGCAGCCACATACGACCTATTTCCCCGAACACTGAAGCTTTCTTT. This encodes CASSHIRPISPNTEAFF.

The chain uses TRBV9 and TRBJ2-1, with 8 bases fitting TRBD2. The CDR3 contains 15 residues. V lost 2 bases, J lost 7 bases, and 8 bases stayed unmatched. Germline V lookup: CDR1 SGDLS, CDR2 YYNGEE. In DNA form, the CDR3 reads TGTGCCAGCAGCGTCGCACTAGCGGACCTTAATGAGCAGTTCTTC. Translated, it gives CASSVALADLNEQFF.

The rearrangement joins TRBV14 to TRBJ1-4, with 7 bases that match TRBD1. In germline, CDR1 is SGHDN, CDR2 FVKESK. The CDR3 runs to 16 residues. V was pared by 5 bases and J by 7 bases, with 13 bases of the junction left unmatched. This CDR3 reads CASSDDGQVSSEKLFF. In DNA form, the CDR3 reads TGTGCCAGCAGCGATGACGGACAGGTTTCGAGTGAAAAACTGTTTTTT.

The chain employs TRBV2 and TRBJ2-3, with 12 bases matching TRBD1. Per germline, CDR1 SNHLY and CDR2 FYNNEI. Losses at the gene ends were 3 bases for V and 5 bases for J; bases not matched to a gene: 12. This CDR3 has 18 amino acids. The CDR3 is CASSDFWDRGQKVDTQYF. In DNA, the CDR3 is TGTGCCAGCAGTGACTTCTGGGACAGGGGGCAGAAGGTAGATACGCAGTATTTT.

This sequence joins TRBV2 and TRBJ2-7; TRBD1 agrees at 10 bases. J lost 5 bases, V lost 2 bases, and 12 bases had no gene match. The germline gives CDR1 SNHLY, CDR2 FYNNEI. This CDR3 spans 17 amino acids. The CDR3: CASSEFRVGTGDDEQYF. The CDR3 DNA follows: TGTGCCAGCAGTGAATTCCGTGTTGGGACAGGGGATGACGAGCAGTACTTC.

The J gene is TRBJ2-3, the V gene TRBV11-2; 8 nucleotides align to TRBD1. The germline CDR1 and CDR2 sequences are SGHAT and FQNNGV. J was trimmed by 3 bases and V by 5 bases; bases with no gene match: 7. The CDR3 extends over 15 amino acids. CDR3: CASSRTGKGTDTQYF. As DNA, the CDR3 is TGTGCCAGCAGCCGGACAGGGAAGGGGACAGATACGCAGTATTTT.

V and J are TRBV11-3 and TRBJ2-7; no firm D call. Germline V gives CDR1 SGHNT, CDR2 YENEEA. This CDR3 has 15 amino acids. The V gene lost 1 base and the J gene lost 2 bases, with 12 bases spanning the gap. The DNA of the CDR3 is TGTGCCAGCAGCTTAGCTTCCCTAGGAACCTACGAGCAGTACTTC. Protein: CASSLASLGTYEQYF. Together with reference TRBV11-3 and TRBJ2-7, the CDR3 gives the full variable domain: EAGVVQSPRYKIIEKKQPVAFWCNPISGHNTLYWYLQNLGQGPELLIRYENEEAVDDSQLPKDRFSAERLKGVDSTLKIQPAELGDSAVYLCASSLASLGTYEQYFGPGTRLTVT.

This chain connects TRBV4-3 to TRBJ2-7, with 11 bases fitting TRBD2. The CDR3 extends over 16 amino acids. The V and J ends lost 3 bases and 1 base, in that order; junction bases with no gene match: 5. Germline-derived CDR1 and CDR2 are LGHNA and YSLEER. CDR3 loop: CASSHQLAGESYEQYF. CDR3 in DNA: TGCGCCAGCAGCCATCAACTAGCGGGAGAGTCCTACGAGCAGTACTTC.

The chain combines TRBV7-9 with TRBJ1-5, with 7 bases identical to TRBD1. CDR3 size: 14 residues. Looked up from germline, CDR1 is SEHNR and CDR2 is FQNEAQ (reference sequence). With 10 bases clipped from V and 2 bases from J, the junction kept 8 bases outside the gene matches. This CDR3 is CATARDSGNQPQHF. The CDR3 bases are TGTGCCACAGCGCGGGACAGCGGCAATCAGCCCCAGCATTTT.

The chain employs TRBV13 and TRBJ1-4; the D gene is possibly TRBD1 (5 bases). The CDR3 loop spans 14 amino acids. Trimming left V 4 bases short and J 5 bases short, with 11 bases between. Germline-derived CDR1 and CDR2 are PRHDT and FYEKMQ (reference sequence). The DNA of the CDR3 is TGTGCCAGCAGCTCCAGGGCGCAGAATGAAAAACTGTTTTTT. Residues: CASSSRAQNEKLFF.

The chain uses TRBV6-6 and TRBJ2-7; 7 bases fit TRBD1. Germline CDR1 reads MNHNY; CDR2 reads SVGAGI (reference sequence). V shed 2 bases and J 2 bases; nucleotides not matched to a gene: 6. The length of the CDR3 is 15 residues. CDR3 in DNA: TGTGCCAGCAGTTACCCCCGGACAGGTGCCTACGAGCAGTACTTC. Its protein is CASSYPRTGAYEQYF.

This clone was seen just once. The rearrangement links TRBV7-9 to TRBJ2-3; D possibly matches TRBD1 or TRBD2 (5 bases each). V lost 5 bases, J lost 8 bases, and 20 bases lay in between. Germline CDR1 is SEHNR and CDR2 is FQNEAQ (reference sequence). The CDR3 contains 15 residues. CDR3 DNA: TGTGCCAGCAGCCATCTCAGTGGGTGGGACGTTACGCAGTATTTT. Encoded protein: CASSHLSGWDVTQYF. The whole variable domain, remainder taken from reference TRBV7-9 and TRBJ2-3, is DTGVSQNPRHKITKRGQNVTFRCDPISEHNRLYWYRQTLGQGPEFLTYFQNEAQLEKSRLLSDRFSAERPKGSFSTLEIQRTEQGDSAMYLCASSHLSGWDVTQYFGPGTRLTVL.

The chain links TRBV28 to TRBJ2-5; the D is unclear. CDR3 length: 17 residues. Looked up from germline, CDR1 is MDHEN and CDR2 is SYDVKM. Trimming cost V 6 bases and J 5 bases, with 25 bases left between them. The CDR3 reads CASSLPATGPGLETQYF. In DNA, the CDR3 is TGTGCCAGCAGCCTCCCCGCCACCGGGCCCGGGTTGGAGACCCAGTACTTC.

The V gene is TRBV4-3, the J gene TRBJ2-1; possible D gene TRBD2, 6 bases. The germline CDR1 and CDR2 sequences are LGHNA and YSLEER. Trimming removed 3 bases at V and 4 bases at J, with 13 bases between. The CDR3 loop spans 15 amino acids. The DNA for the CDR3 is TGCGCCAGCAGCCACCTATCCGCGGGGTACAATGAGCAGTTCTTC. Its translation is CASSHLSAGYNEQFF.

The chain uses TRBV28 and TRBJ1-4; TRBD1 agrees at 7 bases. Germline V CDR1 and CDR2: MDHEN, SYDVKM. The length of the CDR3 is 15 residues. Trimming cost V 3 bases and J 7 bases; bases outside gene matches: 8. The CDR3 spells CASSFWSRTGEKLFF. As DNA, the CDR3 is TGTGCCAGCAGTTTTTGGAGCCGGACAGGTGAAAAACTGTTTTTT.

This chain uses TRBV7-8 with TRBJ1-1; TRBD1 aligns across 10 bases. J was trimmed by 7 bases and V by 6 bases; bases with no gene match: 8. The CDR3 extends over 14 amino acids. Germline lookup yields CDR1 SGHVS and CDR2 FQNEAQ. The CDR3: CASRRDRGAGEAFF. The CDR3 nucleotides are TGTGCCAGCAGACGGGACAGGGGAGCAGGTGAAGCTTTCTTT.

CDR3 in amino acids: CASSLTGSLYNEQFF. CDR3 sequence (DNA): TGTGCCAGCAGCCTGACAGGATCCCTCTACAATGAGCAGTTCTTC. V gene TRBV11-2 combines with J gene TRBJ2-1; tentative D call: TRBD1 (6 bases). CDR3 length: 15 amino acids. Trimming pared 5 bases from V and 3 bases from J, leaving 14 bases between. Germline values: CDR1 SGHAT, CDR2 FQNNGV.

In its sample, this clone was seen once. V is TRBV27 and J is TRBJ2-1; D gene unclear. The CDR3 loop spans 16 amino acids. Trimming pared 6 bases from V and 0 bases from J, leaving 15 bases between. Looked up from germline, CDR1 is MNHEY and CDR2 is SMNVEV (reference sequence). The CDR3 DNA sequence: TGTGCCAGCAGATTAAAGCCCAGGAGCTCCTACAATGAGCAGTTCTTC. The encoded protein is CASRLKPRSSYNEQFF.

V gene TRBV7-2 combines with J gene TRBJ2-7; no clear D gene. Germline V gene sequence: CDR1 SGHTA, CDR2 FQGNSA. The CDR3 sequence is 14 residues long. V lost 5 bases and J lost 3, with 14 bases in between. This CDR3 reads CASSARPADYEQYF. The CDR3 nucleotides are TGTGCCAGCAGCGCCCGACCTGCGGACTACGAGCAGTACTTC.

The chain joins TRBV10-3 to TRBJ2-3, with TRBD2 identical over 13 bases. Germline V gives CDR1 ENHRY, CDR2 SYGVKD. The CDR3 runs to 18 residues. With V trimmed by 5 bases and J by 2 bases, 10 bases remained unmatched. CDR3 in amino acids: CAISQKGTSGELTDTQYF. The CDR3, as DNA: TGTGCCATCAGTCAGAAGGGGACTAGCGGGGAACTCACAGATACGCAGTATTTT.

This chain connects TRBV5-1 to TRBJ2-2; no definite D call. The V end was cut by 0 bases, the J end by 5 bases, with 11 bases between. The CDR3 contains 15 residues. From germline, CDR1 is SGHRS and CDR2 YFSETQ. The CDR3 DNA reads TGCGCCAGCAGCTTGGTGGCCTTTCAAACCGGGGAGCTGTTTTTT. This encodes CASSLVAFQTGELFF.

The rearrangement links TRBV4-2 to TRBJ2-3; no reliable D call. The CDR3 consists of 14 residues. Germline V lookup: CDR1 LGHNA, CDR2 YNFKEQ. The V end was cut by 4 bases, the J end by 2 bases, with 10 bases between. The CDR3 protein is CASSPLVLTDTQYF. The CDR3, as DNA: TGTGCCAGCAGCCCGCTGGTTCTCACAGATACGCAGTATTTT.